The clone carrying this T cell receptor beta chain was seen once. As yet, its antigen is unknown. The record originates from a study of OX40 agonist ivuxolimab in advanced cancers. The overall study: Patients with hepatocellular carcinoma, melanoma, renal cell or head and neck cancer made up the dose-escalation patients. Mean age around 60 years, range about 20 to 79; roughly 82% male. Study results and limitations: Mean expanded clone counts were higher in CD8+ than CD4+ T cells. It was not determined which antigens were specifically recognized by the peripheral T cells that had undergone clonal expansion.

TCRdb's table, derived via immunoSEQ multiplex PCR, lists solely in-frame clones and lacks some. The profile shows tens of thousands of clones, 80% to 90% of them singletons. CDR3 size: 15 residues. V was cut by 3 bases and J by 4 bases, with 15 bases left in between. Germline V gene data show CDR1 as KGHSH and CDR2 as LQKENI. V is TRBV18 and J is TRBJ1-1, with D unclear. The specimen comprised CD4+ or CD8+ T cells sorted from blood, sampled in a trial of the OX40 agonist ivuxolimab. This clonotype was obtained from an adult with an advanced solid tumor such as melanoma, head and neck, liver or kidney cancer. The CDR3 coding sequence is TGTGCCAGCTCACCGGGTGCAGGTCTATCCACTGAAGCTTTCTTT. Its protein product is CASSPGAGLSTEAFF. The entire variable domain, with the rest obtained from reference TRBV18 and TRBJ1-1, is as follows: NAGVMQNPRHLVRRRGQEARLRCSPMKGHSHVYWYRQLPEEGLKFMVYLQKENIIDESGMPKERFSAEFPKEGPSILRIQQVVRGDSAAYFCASSPGAGLSTEAFFGQGTRLTVV.